The present T cell receptor beta chain was sequenced within a study of neurological immune-mediated disorders. Concerning this clonotype itself: Antigen unknown.

Study findings and constraints: The greatest TCR clonal expansion occurred in HTLV-1-associated myelopathy and the least in multiple sclerosis, which fell below healthy controls.

Libraries from sorted cells used roughly 960,000 T cells (CD4+ or CD8+). A single record per CDR3 protein comes from TCRdb applying MiXCR to the 5' RACE reads. The table lists 15,000 or so distinct CDR3 sequences, less than 15% of them singletons, with about 40% in the top ten. The TCR originated in a female donor with HTLV-1-associated myelopathy (HAM/TSP). Sequencing was done on a sample of CD8+ T cells from blood.

Here the CDR3 reads CASSLGISGGPDTQYF. The CDR3 nucleotides are TGTGCCAGCAGCCTAGGGATTAGCGGGGGCCCAGATACGCAGTATTTT. The chain is built from TRBV7-8 and TRBJ2-3; 9 bases align to TRBD2. Germline assignment: CDR1 SGHVS and CDR2 FQNEAQ. The CDR3 length is 16 residues. V lost 5 bases and J lost 4; bases outside the gene matches: 10.